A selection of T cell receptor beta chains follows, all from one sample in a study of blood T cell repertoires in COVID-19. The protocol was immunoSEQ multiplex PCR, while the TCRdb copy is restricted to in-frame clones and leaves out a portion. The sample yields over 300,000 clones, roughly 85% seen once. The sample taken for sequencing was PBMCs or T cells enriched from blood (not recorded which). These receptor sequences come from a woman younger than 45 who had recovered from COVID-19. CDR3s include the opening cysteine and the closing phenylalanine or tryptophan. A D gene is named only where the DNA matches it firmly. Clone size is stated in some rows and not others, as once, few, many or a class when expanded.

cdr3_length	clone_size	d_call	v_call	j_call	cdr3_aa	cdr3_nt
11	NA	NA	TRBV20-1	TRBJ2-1	CSARRDNEQFF	TGCAGTGCTAGACGGGACAATGAGCAGTTCTTC
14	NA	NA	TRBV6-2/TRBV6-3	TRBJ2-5	CASSPSPGVADQYF	TGTGCCAGCAGTCCATCCCCGGGGGTCGCGGACCAGTACTTC
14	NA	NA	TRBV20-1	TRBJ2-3	CSASGPYPPDTQYF	TGCAGTGCTAGTGGGCCATATCCACCAGATACGCAGTATTTT
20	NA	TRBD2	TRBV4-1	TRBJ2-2	CASSQLRVGSGGARTGELFF	TGCGCCAGCAGCCAATTACGTGTGGGTAGCGGGGGAGCTCGAACCGGGGAGCTGTTTTTT
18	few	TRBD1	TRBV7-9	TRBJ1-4	CASSSPRDRVPSGEKLFF	TGTGCCAGCAGCTCCCCAAGAGACAGGGTTCCGTCCGGTGAAAAACTGTTTTTT
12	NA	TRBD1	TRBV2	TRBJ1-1	CASSGQGTEAFF	TGTGCCAGCAGCGGACAGGGCACTGAAGCTTTCTTT
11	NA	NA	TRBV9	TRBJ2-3	CASSVRDTQYF	TGTGCCAGCAGCGTACGGGATACGCAGTATTTT
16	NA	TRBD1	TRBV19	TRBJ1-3	CASSIGGRGLGNTIYF	TGTGCCAGTAGTATAGGTGGCAGGGGGCTCGGAAACACCATATATTTT
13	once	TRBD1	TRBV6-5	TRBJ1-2	CASKVDRVGGYTF	TGTGCCAGCAAAGTGGACAGGGTTGGTGGCTACACCTTC
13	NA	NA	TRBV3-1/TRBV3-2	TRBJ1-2	CASSQRQNYGYTF	TGTGCCAGCAGCCAGCGACAGAACTATGGCTACACCTTC
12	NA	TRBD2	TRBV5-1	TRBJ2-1	CASSLADGEQFF	TGCGCCAGCAGCCTAGCGGATGGGGAGCAGTTCTTC
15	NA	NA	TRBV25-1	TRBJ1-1	CASSESLPGVTEAFF	TGTGCCAGCAGTGAATCTCTCCCAGGGGTCACTGAAGCTTTCTTT
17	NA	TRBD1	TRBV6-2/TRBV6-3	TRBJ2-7	CASSSPGQGYHSYEQYF	TGTGCCAGCAGCTCCCCGGGACAGGGATACCACTCCTACGAGCAGTACTTC
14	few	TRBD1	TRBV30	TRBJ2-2	CAASGTGGAGELFF	TGTGCCGCCTCTGGGACAGGGGGCGCCGGGGAGCTGTTTTTT
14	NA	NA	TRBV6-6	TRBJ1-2	CASSYPDGVGGYTF	TGTGCCAGCAGTTACCCAGACGGGGTTGGGGGCTACACCTTC
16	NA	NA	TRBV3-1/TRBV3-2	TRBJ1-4	CASSQTWGERGEKLFF	TGTGCCAGCAGCCAAACCTGGGGGGAGCGGGGAGAAAAACTGTTTTTT
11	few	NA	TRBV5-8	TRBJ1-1	CASSPQYEAFF	TGTGCCAGCAGCCCACAGTATGAAGCTTTCTTT
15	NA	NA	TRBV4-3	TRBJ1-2	CASSQGQGGDYGYTF	TGCGCCAGCAGCCAAGGGCAGGGAGGGGACTATGGCTACACCTTC
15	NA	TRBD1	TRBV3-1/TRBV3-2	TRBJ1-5	CASSQGTGRGGPQHF	TGTGCCAGCAGCCAAGGGACAGGCCGGGGGGGGCCCCAGCATTTT
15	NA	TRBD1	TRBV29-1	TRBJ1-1	CSVEDFGQGNTEAFF	TGCAGCGTCGAAGACTTCGGACAGGGGAACACTGAAGCTTTCTTT
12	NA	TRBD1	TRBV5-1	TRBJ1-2	CASTPDREYYTF	TGCGCCAGCACCCCGGACAGGGAGTACTACACCTTC
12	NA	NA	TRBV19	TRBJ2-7	CASSMSIYEQYF	TGTGCCAGTAGTATGAGCATCTACGAGCAGTACTTC
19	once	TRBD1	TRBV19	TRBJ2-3	CASSRDRGTGESSTDTQYF	TGTGCCAGTAGTCGGGACAGGGGGACGGGGGAGTCGAGCACAGATACGCAGTATTTT
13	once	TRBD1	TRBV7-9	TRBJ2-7	CASSFGTGYEQYF	TGTGCCAGCAGCTTTGGGACAGGCTACGAGCAGTACTTC
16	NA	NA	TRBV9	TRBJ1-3	CASSRDPTGTGNTIYF	TGTGCCAGCAGCAGAGACCCGACAGGAACTGGAAACACCATATATTTT
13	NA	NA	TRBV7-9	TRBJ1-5	CASSPSGWQPQHF	TGTGCCAGCAGTCCATCGGGTTGGCAGCCCCAGCATTTT
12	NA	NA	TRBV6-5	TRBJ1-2	CASSWRNYGYTF	TGTGCCAGCTCTTGGCGGAACTATGGCTACACCTTC